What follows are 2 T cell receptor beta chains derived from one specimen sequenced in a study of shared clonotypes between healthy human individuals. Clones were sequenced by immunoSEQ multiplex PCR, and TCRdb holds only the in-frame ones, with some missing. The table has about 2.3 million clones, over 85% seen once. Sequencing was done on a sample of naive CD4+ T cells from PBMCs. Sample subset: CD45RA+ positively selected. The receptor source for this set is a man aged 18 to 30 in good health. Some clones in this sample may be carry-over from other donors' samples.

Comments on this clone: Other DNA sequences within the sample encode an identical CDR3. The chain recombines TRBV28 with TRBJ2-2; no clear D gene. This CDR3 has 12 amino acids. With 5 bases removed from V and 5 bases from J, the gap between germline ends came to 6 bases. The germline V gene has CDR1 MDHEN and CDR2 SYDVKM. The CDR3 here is CASSLRTGELFF. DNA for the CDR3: TGTGCCAGCAGTCTTCGAACCGGGGAGCTGTTTTTT.

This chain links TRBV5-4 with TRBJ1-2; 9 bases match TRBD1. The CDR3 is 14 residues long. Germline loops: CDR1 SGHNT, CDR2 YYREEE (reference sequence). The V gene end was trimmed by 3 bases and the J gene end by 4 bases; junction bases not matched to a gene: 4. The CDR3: CASSSGQGSYGYTF. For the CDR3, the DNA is TGTGCCAGCAGCTCGGGACAGGGAAGCTATGGCTACACCTTC. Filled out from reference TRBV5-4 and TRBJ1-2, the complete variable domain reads ETGVTQSPTHLIKTRGQQVTLRCSSQSGHNTVSWYQQALGQGPQFIFQYYREEENGRGNFPPRFSGLQFPNYSSELNVNALELDDSALYLCASSSGQGSYGYTFGSGTRLTVV.